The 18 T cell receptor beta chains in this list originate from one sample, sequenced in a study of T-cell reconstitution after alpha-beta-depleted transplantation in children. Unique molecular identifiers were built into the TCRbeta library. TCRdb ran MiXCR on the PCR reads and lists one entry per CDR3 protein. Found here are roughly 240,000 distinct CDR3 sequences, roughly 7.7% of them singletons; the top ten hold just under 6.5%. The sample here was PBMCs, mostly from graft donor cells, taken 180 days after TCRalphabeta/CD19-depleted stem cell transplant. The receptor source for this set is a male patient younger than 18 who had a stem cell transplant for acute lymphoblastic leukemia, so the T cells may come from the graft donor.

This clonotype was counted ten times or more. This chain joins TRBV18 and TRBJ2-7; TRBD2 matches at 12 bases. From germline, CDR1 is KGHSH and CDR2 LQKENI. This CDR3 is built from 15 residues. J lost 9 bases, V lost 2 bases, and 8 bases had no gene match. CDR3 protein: CASSPGTSGRNTQYF. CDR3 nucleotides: TGTGCCAGCTCACCAGGGACTAGCGGGCGTAATACGCAGTACTTC.

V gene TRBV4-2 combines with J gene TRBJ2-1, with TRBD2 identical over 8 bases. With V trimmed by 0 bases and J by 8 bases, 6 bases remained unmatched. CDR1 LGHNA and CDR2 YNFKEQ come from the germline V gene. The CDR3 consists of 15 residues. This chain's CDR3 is CASSQDGTRFDEQFF. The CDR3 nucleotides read TGTGCCAGCAGCCAAGACGGGACTAGATTCGATGAGCAGTTCTTC.

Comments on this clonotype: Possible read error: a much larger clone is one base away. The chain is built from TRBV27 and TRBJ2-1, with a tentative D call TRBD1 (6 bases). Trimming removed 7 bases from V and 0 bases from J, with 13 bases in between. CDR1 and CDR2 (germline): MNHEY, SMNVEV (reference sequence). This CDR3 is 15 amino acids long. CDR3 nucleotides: TGTGCCAGCAAGCCTCAGGGGAGCTCCTACAATGAGCAGTTCTTC. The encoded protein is CASKPQGSSYNEQFF.

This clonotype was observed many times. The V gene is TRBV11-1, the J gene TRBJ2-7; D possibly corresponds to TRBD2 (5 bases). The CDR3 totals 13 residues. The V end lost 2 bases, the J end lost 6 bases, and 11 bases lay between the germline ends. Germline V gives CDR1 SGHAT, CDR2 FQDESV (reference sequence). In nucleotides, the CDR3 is TGTGCCAGCAGCTTATTTCGGGAAGGCGAGCAGTACTTC. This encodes CASSLFREGEQYF.

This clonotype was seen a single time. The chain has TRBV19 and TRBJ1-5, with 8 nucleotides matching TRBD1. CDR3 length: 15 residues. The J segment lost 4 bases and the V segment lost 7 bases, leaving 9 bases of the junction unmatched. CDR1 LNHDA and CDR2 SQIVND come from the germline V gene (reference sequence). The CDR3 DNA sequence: TGTGCCAGTAAATACGACAGGGGATGGAATCAGCCCCAGCATTTT. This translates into CASKYDRGWNQPQHF.

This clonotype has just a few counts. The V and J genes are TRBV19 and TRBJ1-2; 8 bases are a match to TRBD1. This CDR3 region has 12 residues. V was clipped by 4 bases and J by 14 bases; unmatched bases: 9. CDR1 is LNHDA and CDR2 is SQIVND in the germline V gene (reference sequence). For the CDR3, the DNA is TGTGCCAGTAGTAGCGACGGACAGGGTAGAACCTTC. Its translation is CASSSDGQGRTF.

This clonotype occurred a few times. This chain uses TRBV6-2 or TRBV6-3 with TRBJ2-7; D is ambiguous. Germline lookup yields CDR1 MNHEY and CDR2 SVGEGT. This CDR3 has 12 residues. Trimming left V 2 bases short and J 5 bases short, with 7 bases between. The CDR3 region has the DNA TGTGCCAGCAGTTACCCGAAAAACGAGCAGTACTTC. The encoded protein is CASSYPKNEQYF.

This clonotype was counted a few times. The CDR3 nucleotides read TGTGCCAGCAGTCCATCTTACCTCGAAGCTTTCTTT. Its translation is CASSPSYLEAFF. The rearrangement joins TRBV28 to TRBJ1-1; D remains ambiguous. The germline gives CDR1 MDHEN, CDR2 SYDVKM. V lost 5 bases and J 8 bases, leaving 12 bases between the germline ends. The CDR3 totals 12 residues.

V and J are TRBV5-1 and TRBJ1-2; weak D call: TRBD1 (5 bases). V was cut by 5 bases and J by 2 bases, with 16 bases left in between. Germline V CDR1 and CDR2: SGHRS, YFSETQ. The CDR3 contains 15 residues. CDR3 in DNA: TGCGCCAGCAGAGAGGGACCCCTGAGCAACTATGGCTACACCTTC. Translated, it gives CASREGPLSNYGYTF.

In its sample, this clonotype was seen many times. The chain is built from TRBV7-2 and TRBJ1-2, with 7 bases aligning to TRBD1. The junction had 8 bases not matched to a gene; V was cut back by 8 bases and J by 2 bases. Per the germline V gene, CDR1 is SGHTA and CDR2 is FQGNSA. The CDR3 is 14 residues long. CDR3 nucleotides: TGTGCCAGCTCTCCCGGGACAGCGAACTATGGCTACACCTTC. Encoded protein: CASSPGTANYGYTF.

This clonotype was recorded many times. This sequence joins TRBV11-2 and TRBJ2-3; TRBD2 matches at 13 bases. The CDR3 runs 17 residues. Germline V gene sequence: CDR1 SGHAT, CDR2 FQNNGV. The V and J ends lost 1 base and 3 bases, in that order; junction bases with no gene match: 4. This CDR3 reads CASSLGVLAGGTDTQYF. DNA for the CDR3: TGTGCCAGCAGCTTAGGGGTACTAGCGGGGGGGACAGATACGCAGTATTTT.

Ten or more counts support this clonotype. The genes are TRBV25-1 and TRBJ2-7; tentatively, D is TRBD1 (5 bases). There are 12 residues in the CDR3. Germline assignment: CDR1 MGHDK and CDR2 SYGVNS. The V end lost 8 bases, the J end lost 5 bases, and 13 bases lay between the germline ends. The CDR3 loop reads CASFTGWNEQYF. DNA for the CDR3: TGTGCCAGCTTTACAGGCTGGAACGAGCAGTACTTC.

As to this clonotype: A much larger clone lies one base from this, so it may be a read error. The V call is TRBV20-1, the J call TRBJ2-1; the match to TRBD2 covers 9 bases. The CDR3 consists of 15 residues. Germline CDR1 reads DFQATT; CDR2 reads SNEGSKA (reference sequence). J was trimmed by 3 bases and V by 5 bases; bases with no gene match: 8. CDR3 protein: CSAPGLASCYNEQFF. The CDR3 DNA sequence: TGCAGTGCTCCGGGACTAGCCAGCTGCTACAATGAGCAGTTCTTC.

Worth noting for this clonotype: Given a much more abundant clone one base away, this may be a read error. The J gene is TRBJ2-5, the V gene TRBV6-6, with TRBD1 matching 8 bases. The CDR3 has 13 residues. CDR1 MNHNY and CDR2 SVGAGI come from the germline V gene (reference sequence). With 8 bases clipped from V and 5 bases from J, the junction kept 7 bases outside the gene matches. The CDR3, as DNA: TGTGCCAGCGGGGACAGGTTCCGGGAGACCCAGTACTTC. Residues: CASGDRFRETQYF.

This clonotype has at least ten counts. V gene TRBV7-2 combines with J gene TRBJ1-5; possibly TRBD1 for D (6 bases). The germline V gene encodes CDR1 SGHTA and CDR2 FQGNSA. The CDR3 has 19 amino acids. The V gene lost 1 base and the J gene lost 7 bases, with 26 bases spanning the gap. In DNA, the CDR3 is TGTGCCAGCAGCTTAGTCCGCGGGGTACAGGGAGGGCAGAACCAGCCCCAGCATTTT. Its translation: CASSLVRGVQGGQNQPQHF.

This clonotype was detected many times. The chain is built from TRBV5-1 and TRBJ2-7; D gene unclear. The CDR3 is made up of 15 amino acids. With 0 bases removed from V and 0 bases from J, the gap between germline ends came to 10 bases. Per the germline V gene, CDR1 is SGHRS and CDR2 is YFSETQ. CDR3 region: CASSLGRISSYEQYF. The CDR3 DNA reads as TGCGCCAGCAGCTTGGGCAGGATTAGCTCCTACGAGCAGTACTTC. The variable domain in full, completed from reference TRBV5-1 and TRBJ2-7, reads KAGVTQTPRYLIKTRGQQVTLSCSPISGHRSVSWYQQTPGQGLQFLFEYFSETQRNKGNFPGRFSGRQFSNSRSEMNVSTLELGDSALYLCASSLGRISSYEQYFGPGTRLTVT.

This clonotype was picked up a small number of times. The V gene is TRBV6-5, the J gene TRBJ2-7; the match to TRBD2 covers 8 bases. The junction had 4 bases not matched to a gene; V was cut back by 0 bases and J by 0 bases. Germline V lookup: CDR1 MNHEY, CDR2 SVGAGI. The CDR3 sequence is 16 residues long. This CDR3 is CASSYSGGGHSYEQYF. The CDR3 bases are TGTGCCAGCAGTTACTCGGGCGGGGGGCACTCCTACGAGCAGTACTTC.

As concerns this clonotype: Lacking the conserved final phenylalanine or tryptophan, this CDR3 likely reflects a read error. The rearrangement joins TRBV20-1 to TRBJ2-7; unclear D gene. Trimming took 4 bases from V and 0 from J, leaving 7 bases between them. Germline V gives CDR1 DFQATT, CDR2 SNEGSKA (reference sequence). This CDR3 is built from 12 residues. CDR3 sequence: CSAIGNSYEQYY. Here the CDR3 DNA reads TGCAGTGCTATTGGAAACTCCTACGAGCAGTACTAC.